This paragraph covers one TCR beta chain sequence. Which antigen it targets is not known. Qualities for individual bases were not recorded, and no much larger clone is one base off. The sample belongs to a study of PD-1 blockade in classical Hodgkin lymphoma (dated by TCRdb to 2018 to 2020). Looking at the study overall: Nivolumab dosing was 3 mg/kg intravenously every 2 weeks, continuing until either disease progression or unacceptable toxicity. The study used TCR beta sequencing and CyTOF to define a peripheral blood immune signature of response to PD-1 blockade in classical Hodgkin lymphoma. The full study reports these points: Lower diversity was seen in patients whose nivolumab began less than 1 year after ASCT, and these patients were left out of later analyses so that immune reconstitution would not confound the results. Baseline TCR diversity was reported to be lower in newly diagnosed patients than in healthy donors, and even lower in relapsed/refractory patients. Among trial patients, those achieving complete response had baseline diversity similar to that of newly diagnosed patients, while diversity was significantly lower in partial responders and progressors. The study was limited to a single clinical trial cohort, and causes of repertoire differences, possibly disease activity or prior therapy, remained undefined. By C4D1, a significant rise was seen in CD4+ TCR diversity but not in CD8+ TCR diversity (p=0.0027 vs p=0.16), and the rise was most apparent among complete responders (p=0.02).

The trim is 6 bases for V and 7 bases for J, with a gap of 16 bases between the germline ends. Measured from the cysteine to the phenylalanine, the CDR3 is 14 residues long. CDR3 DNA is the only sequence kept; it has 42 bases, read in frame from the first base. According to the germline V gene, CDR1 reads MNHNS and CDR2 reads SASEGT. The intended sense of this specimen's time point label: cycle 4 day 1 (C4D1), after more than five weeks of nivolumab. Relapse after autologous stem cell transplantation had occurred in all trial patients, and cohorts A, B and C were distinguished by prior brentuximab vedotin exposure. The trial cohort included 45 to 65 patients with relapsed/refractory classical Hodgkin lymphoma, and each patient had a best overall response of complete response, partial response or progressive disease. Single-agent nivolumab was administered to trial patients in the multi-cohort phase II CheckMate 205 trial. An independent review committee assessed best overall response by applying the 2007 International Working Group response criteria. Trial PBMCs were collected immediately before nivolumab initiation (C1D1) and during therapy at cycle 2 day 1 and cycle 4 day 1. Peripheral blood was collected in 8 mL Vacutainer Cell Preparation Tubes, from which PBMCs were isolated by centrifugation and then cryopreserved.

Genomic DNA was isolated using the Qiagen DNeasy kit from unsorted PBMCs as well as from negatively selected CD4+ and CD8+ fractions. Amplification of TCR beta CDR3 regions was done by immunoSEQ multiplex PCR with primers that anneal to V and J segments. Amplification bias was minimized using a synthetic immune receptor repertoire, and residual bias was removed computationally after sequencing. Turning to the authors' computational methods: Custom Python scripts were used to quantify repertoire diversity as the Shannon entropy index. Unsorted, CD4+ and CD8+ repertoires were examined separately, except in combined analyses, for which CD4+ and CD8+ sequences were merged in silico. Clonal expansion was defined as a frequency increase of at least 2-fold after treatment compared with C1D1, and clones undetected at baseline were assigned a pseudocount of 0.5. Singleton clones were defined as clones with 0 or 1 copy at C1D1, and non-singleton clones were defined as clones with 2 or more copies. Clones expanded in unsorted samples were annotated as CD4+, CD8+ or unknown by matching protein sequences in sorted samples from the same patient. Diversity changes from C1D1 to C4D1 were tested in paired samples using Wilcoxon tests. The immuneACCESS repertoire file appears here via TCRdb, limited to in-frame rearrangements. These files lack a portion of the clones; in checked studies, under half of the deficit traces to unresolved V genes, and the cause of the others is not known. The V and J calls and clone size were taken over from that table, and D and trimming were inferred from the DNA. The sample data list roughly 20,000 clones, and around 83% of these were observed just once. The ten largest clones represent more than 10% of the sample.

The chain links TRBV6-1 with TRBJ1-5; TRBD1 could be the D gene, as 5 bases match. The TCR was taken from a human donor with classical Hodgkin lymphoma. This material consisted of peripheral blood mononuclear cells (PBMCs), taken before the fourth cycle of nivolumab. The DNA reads TGTGCCAGCAGGACGGGGACTGACGTACAGCCCCAGCATTTT. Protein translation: CASRTGTDVQPQHF.